These 30 T cell receptor beta chains originate from one sample sequenced in a study of blood T cell repertoires in COVID-19. Profiled with immunoSEQ multiplex PCR; TCRdb holds only in-frame clones, not every one. Of approximately 150,000 clones in the sample, 70% to 90% are singletons; the top ten hold approximately 7.6%. The sample taken for sequencing was peripheral blood. Every receptor here comes from a woman of 80 years or more with COVID-19, enrolled during active disease.

CDR3 DNA: TGTGCCAGCACCCAAAGGGGGATTTTGGGGAATGAGCAGTTCTTC. Protein sequence: CASTQRGILGNEQFF. This chain links TRBV6-5 with TRBJ2-1; the D gene is possibly TRBD1 (6 bases). This CDR3 has 15 residues. V was shortened by 7 bases and J by 7 bases, with 20 bases between the two germline ends. Germline CDR1 reads MNHEY; CDR2 reads SVGAGI.

This chain joins TRBV5-6 and TRBJ1-6; maybe TRBD1 (5 bases). This CDR3 spans 13 amino acids. The germline CDR1 and CDR2 sequences are SGHDT and YYEEEE. V was pared by 3 bases and J by 12 bases, with 13 bases between. This chain's CDR3 is CASSYRTPRPLHF. CDR3 nucleotide sequence: TGTGCCAGCAGCTATAGGACACCTAGACCCCTCCACTTT.

This clone has only one observation. The chain recombines TRBV28 with TRBJ2-7; possible D gene TRBD2, 6 bases. CDR3 length: 14 residues. Between the trimmed V and J ends, which lost 2 bases and 4 bases, there was a span of 12 bases. Germline lookup yields CDR1 MDHEN and CDR2 SYDVKM. The CDR3 nucleotides are TGTGCCAGCAGTTTAAACGGGAGAGGATACGAGCAGTACTTC. It translates to CASSLNGRGYEQYF.

The chain uses TRBV5-1 and TRBJ2-5; D is ambiguous. Trimming pared 5 bases from V and 2 bases from J, leaving 10 bases between. The CDR3 extends over 13 amino acids. Germline values: CDR1 SGHRS, CDR2 YFSETQ. The CDR3 protein is CASRLSAQETQYF. The CDR3 DNA sequence: TGCGCCAGCAGGCTCAGCGCTCAAGAGACCCAGTACTTC.

The chain employs TRBV19 and TRBJ1-6; 8 nucleotides align to TRBD1. Germline V gene lookup returns CDR1 LNHDA and CDR2 SQIVND (reference sequence). V gave up 7 bases and J gave up 7 bases; unmatched junction bases: 9. This CDR3 has 15 amino acids. CDR3 bases: TGTGCCAGTAAGATTGACAGGGGCGAAAATTCACCCCTCCACTTT. Amino acid sequence: CASKIDRGENSPLHF.

The chain has TRBV6-5 and TRBJ2-1; 8 nucleotides align to TRBD2. Trimming at V came to 5 bases and at J to 6 bases, leaving 3 bases not matched to a gene. Germline V lookup: CDR1 MNHEY, CDR2 SVGAGI. The CDR3 covers 13 residues. Here the CDR3 reads CASSPGGGNEQFF. The CDR3 DNA reads TGTGCCAGCAGTCCGGGGGGGGGCAATGAGCAGTTCTTC.

The rearrangement uses TRBV3-1 (or the pseudogene TRBV3-2) and TRBJ2-7; a possible D gene is TRBD1 (6 bases). The germline CDR1 and CDR2 sequences are LGHDT and YNNKEL (reference sequence). Trimming stripped 1 base from V and 5 bases from J, with 15 bases between. This CDR3 has 15 residues. Here the CDR3 reads CASSQVIQGRDEQYF. CDR3 nucleotide sequence: TGTGCCAGCAGCCAAGTAATACAGGGTAGGGACGAGCAGTACTTC.

This clone was observed a single time. The chain uses TRBV19 and TRBJ1-6; D is perhaps TRBD1 (5 bases). Germline CDR1 and CDR2: LNHDA and SQIVND (reference sequence). Trimming took 3 bases from V and 9 from J, leaving 12 bases between them. The CDR3 sequence is 14 residues long. The CDR3 bases are TGTGCCAGTAGTATCGGACAATCGTTTTCACCCCTCCACTTT. This translates into CASSIGQSFSPLHF.

This chain links TRBV5-1 with TRBJ1-4; D remains ambiguous. Trimming took 4 bases from V and 9 from J, leaving 16 bases between them. The CDR3 runs to 14 residues. CDR1 and CDR2 (germline): SGHRS, YFSETQ. The CDR3 sequence: CASSPQSLDQKLFF. For the CDR3, the DNA is TGCGCCAGCAGCCCACAGTCCCTCGACCAAAAACTGTTTTTT.

This clone was counted between two and nine times. The chain carries TRBV11-3 and TRBJ2-1; weak D call: TRBD1 (6 bases). Trimming shortened V by 4 bases and J by 8 bases, and 12 bases separated the two germline ends. This CDR3 has 13 residues. CDR1 is SGHNT, CDR2 YENEEA, per germline. The DNA of the CDR3 is TGTGCCAGCAGCTCCAAACAGGGTGATGAGCAGTTCTTC. This gives the protein CASSSKQGDEQFF.

The chain is built from TRBV2 and TRBJ1-5, with 11 bases matching TRBD1. CDR3 length: 14 residues. V shed 8 bases and J 6 bases; nucleotides not matched to a gene: 6. Germline loops: CDR1 SNHLY, CDR2 FYNNEI. The CDR3 nucleotides read TGTGCCAGCGAAGTAGGGACAGGGGGTCAGCCCCAGCATTTT. Translating gives CASEVGTGGQPQHF.

The table lists this clone with a few counts. The chain has TRBV2 and TRBJ2-1; TRBD2 aligns across 7 bases. From germline, CDR1 is SNHLY and CDR2 FYNNEI. V gave up 6 bases and J gave up 1 base; unmatched junction bases: 9. The CDR3 extends over 16 amino acids. This chain's CDR3 is CASRGGGSQSYNEQFF. CDR3 sequence (DNA): TGTGCCAGCAGGGGGGGAGGGTCCCAGTCCTACAATGAGCAGTTCTTC. Full variable domain (outside the CDR3, taken from reference TRBV2 and TRBJ2-1): EPEVTQTPSHQVTQMGQEVILRCVPISNHLYFYWYRQILGQKVEFLVSFYNNEISEKSEIFDDQFSVERPDGSNFTLKIRSTKLEDSAMYFCASRGGGSQSYNEQFFGPGTRLTVL.

The rearrangement links TRBV19 to TRBJ1-6; D is unclear. Germline values: CDR1 LNHDA, CDR2 SQIVND (reference sequence). This CDR3 spans 17 amino acids. V was cut by 3 bases and J by 5 bases, with 17 bases left in between. The CDR3 here is CASSISYGNLNNSPLHF. The CDR3 DNA is TGTGCCAGTAGTATCTCTTACGGGAATCTAAATAATTCACCCCTCCACTTT.

The chain uses TRBV29-1 and TRBJ1-5; the D is unclear. CDR3 length equals 13 residues. V was clipped by 4 bases and J by 1 base, with 8 bases between them. Germline V gives CDR1 SQVTM, CDR2 ANQGSEA. The CDR3 sequence: CSVVSGSNQPQHF. The CDR3 region has the DNA TGCAGCGTTGTATCGGGGAGCAATCAGCCCCAGCATTTT.

This chain joins TRBV7-8 and TRBJ2-2; TRBD2 agrees at 9 bases. Looked up from germline, CDR1 is SGHVS and CDR2 is FQNEAQ. The V gene end was trimmed by 5 bases and the J gene end by 6 bases; junction bases not matched to a gene: 10. The CDR3 runs 16 residues. The CDR3 coding sequence is TGTGCCAGCAGCCACCCAGCGGGAGGACCGGCCGGGGAGCTGTTTTTT. Encoded protein: CASSHPAGGPAGELFF. The full variable domain, with the rest looked up from reference TRBV7-8 and TRBJ2-2, is GAGVSQSPRYKVAKRGQDVALRCDPISGHVSLFWYQQALGQGPEFLTYFQNEAQLDKSGLPSDRFFAERPEGSVSTLKIQRTQQEDSAVYLCASSHPAGGPAGELFFGEGSRLTVL.

This chain joins TRBV3-1 (or the pseudogene TRBV3-2) and TRBJ2-2; 10 nucleotides match TRBD1. The trim removed 4 bases at V and 2 bases at J, leaving 10 bases unmatched. This CDR3 comprises 18 residues. The germline V gene has CDR1 LGHDT and CDR2 YNNKEL (reference sequence). The CDR3: CASSPRTGGNTNTGELFF. CDR3 in DNA: TGTGCCAGCAGCCCCCGGACAGGGGGTAATACAAACACCGGGGAGCTGTTTTTT.

DNA for the CDR3: TGTGCCAGCACGGGACACCCAGGTACTGAAGCTTTCTTT. This encodes CASTGHPGTEAFF. The V call is TRBV2, the J call TRBJ1-1, with D perhaps matching TRBD1 (6 bases). The CDR3 has 13 amino acids. Germline V gene data show CDR1 as SNHLY and CDR2 as FYNNEI. V was cut by 7 bases and J by 5 bases, with 14 bases left in between.

The J gene is TRBJ1-2, the V gene TRBV6-5; D gene unclear. V was shortened by 1 base and J by 7 bases, with 13 bases between the two germline ends. Germline loops: CDR1 MNHEY, CDR2 SVGAGI. The CDR3 runs 14 residues. This CDR3 is CASSYFKGSGGYTF. The CDR3 DNA is TGTGCCAGCAGTTACTTTAAGGGAAGCGGTGGCTACACCTTC.

The rearrangement uses TRBV6-5 and TRBJ1-1, with D perhaps TRBD1 (6 bases). The CDR3 consists of 15 residues. CDR1 is MNHEY and CDR2 is SVGAGI in the germline V gene. V was shortened by 4 bases and J by 1 base, with 13 bases between the two germline ends. The CDR3 loop reads CASSSRGGGNTEAFF. CDR3 bases: TGTGCCAGCAGTTCGAGGGGAGGGGGGAACACTGAAGCTTTCTTT.

The chain uses TRBV5-4 and TRBJ1-2; D possibly corresponds to TRBD1 (6 bases). V lost 2 bases to trimming and J lost 1 base, with 21 bases between them. Germline V CDR1 and CDR2: SGHNT, YYREEE (reference sequence). The CDR3 totals 18 residues. CDR3 protein: CASSFPTGQGVNNYGYTF. CDR3 sequence (DNA): TGTGCCAGCAGCTTCCCAACGGGACAAGGCGTTAATAACTATGGCTACACCTTC.

The rearrangement uses TRBV9 and TRBJ2-1; D not resolved. This CDR3 has 17 residues. From germline, CDR1 is SGDLS and CDR2 YYNGEE. Trimming shortened V by 0 bases and J by 6 bases, and 19 bases separated the two germline ends. For the CDR3, the DNA is TGTGCCAGCAGCGTAGGTGGAGCCGATCACCTAGGCAATGAGCAGTTCTTC. Residues: CASSVGGADHLGNEQFF.

The chain has TRBV19 and TRBJ1-1; 8 bases agree with TRBD1. Germline V gene sequence: CDR1 LNHDA, CDR2 SQIVND (reference sequence). The CDR3 consists of 15 residues. Trimming cost V 0 bases and J 11 bases; bases outside gene matches: 11. The CDR3 DNA follows: TGTGCCAGTAGTATAGATAGAGTACAGGGGGTTGTGGCTTTCTTT. Protein product: CASSIDRVQGVVAFF.

This clone turned up a few times. V is TRBV19 and J is TRBJ1-6, with TRBD1 identical over 7 bases. Germline V gives CDR1 LNHDA, CDR2 SQIVND (reference sequence). After removal of 8 bases from V and 6 bases from J, the junction contained 7 bases not matched to a gene. The CDR3 is 14 amino acids. The CDR3 reads CASGGTEINSPLHF. In nucleotides, the CDR3 is TGTGCCAGTGGCGGGACAGAGATTAATTCACCCCTCCACTTT.

The chain is built from TRBV29-1 and TRBJ1-1; D remains unclear. This CDR3 spans 14 amino acids. Germline-derived CDR1 and CDR2 are SQVTM and ANQGSEA. The germline V and J ends were trimmed by 7 bases and 11 bases, with 26 bases remaining between them. This CDR3 is CSATQDSREERAFF. The CDR3 coding sequence is TGCAGCGCCACCCAGGACTCCCGGGAAGAGAGGGCTTTCTTT.

The table lists this clone with a few counts. V and J are TRBV5-5 and TRBJ1-3; 8 bases are a match to TRBD1. The V and J ends lost 3 bases and 0 bases, in that order; junction bases with no gene match: 5. The germline V gene encodes CDR1 SGHKS and CDR2 YYEKEE (reference sequence). The CDR3 loop spans 16 amino acids. The CDR3 region is CASSWTGSGSGNTIYF. In DNA form, the CDR3 reads TGTGCCAGCAGCTGGACAGGGTCAGGCTCTGGAAACACCATATATTTT. Using reference TRBV5-5 and TRBJ1-3 for the parts outside the CDR3, the full variable domain is DAGVTQSPTHLIKTRGQQVTLRCSPISGHKSVSWYQQVLGQGPQFIFQYYEKEERGRGNFPDRFSARQFPNYSSELNVNALLLGDSALYLCASSWTGSGSGNTIYFGEGSWLTVV.

This chain links TRBV6-4 with TRBJ2-1; D not resolved. V shed 0 bases and J shed 5 bases, with 17 bases lying between them. This CDR3 is 17 amino acids long. Germline CDR1 MRHNA, CDR2 SNTAGT. In nucleotides, the CDR3 is TGTGCCAGCAGTGACTCAATATCGGGTCCCCGGGACAATGAGCAGTTCTTC. Protein: CASSDSISGPRDNEQFF.

The chain links TRBV6-6 to TRBJ1-6; D gene unclear. Deletions cut 8 bases from V and 7 bases from J, with 12 bases between. This CDR3 has 13 residues. Germline V lookup: CDR1 MNHNY, CDR2 SVGAGI (reference sequence). CDR3 in amino acids: CASHPTGNSPLHF. The CDR3, as DNA: TGTGCCAGCCACCCCACGGGGAATTCACCCCTCCACTTT.

The chain couples TRBV5-4 to TRBJ1-2, with no clear D. CDR3 length: 13 amino acids. The germline gives CDR1 SGHNT, CDR2 YYREEE (reference sequence). The ends were cut back, 3 bases at V and 2 bases at J, with 8 bases in the middle. CDR3 nucleotides: TGTGCCAGCAGCTCGGCGGGGAACTATGGCTACACCTTC. It specifies CASSSAGNYGYTF.

The J gene is TRBJ2-5, the V gene TRBV6-1; D gene ambiguous. Germline values: CDR1 MNHNS, CDR2 SASEGT. Trimming removed 2 bases at V and 4 bases at J, with 11 bases between. The CDR3 spans 14 residues. The CDR3 spells CASSEQDSLETQYF. Written as DNA, the CDR3 is TGTGCCAGCAGTGAACAAGATAGCTTAGAGACCCAGTACTTC.

This clone was seen a few times. The genes are TRBV4-1 and TRBJ2-7; D may be TRBD1 (5 bases). Germline V gene sequence: CDR1 MGHRA, CDR2 YSYEKL. The CDR3 loop spans 13 amino acids. V dropped 0 bases and J dropped 4 bases, with 7 bases sitting between them. The CDR3 sequence is CASSQDQGYEQYF. In DNA form, the CDR3 reads TGCGCCAGCAGCCAAGACCAGGGTTACGAGCAGTACTTC.